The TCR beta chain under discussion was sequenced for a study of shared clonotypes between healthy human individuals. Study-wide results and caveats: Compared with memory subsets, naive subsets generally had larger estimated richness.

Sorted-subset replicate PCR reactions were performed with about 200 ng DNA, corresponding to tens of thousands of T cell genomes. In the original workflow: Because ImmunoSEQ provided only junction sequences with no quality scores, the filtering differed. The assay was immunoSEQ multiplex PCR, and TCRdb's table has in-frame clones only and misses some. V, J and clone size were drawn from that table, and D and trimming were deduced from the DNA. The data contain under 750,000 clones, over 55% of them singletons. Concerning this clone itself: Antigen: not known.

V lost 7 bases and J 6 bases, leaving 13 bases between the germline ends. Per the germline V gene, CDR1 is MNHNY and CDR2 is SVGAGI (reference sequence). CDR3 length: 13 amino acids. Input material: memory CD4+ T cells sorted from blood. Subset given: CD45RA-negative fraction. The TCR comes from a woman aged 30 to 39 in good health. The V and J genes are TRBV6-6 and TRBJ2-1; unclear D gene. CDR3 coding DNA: TGTGCCAGCACACCAATCTACTCCAATGAGCAGTTCTTC. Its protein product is CASTPIYSNEQFF.